This TCR beta chain was obtained from a study of beta chain features in type 1 diabetes. Study results and caveats: There were fewer insertions and more deletions at the VDJ junctions of type 1 diabetes patients.

CDR3 length: 18 residues. Germline V CDR1 and CDR2: SGHTA, FQGNSA. The V and J ends lost 3 bases and 4 bases respectively, with 21 bases between them. Reverse transcription of all isolated RNA meant that expressed TCRB transcripts were sequenced. The repertoire was sequenced with immunoSEQ multiplex PCR; TCRdb's copy has only in-frame clones and lacks some. The sample carries a few hundred thousand clones, approximately 30% recorded once. Comments on this clone: Its target is unknown.

The chain is built from TRBV7-2 and TRBJ2-2; weak D call: TRBD2 (5 bases). This receptor was taken from a man aged 18 to 30 in good health. The specimen was naive CD4+ T cells from blood. This chain's CDR3 is CASSLRGRSGYGTGELFF. CDR3 in DNA: TGTGCCAGCAGCTTGAGAGGACGGAGCGGTTATGGCACCGGGGAGCTGTTTTTT.